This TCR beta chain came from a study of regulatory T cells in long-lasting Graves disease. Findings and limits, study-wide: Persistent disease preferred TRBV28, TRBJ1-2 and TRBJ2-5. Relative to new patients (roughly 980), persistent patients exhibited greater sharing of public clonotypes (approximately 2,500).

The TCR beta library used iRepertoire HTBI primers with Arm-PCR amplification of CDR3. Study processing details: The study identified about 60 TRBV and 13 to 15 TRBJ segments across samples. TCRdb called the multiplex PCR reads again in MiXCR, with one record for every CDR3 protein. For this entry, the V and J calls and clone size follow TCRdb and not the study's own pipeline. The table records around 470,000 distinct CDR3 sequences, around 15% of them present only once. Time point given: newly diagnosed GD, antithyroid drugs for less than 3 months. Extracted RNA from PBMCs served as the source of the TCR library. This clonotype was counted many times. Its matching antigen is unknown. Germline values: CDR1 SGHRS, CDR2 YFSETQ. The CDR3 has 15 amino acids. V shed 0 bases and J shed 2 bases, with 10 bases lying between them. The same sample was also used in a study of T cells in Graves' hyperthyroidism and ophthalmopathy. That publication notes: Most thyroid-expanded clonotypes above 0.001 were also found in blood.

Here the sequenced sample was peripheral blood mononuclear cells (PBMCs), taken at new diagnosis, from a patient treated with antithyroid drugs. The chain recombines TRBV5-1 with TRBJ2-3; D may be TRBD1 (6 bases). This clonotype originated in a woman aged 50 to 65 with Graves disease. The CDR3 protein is CASSLDTGFTDTQYF. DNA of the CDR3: TGCGCCAGCAGCTTGGATACAGGGTTCACAGATACGCAGTATTTT.